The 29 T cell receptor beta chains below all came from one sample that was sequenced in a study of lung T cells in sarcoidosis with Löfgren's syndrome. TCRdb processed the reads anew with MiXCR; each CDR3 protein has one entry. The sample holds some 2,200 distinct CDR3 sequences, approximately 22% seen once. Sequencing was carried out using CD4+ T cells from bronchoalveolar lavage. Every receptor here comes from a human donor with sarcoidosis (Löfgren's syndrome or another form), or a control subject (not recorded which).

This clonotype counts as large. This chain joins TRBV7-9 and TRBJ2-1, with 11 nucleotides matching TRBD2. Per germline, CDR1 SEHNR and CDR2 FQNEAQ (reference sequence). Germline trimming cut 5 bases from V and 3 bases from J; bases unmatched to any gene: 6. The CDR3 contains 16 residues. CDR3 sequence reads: CASSPSLAGVYNEQFF. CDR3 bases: TGTGCCAGCAGCCCATCACTAGCGGGAGTCTACAATGAGCAGTTCTTC.

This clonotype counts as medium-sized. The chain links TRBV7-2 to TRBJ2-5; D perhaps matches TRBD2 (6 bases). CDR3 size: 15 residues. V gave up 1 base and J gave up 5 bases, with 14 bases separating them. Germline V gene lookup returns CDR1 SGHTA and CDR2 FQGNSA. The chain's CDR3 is CASSLGGGTGETQYF. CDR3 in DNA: TGTGCCAGCAGCTTAGGAGGCGGGACGGGGGAGACCCAGTACTTC.

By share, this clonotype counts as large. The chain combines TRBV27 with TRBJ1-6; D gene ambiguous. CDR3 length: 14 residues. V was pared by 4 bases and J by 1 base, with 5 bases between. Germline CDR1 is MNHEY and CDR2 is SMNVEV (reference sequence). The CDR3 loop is CASSSVSYNSPLHF. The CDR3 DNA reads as TGTGCCAGCAGTTCGGTTTCCTATAATTCACCCCTCCACTTT.

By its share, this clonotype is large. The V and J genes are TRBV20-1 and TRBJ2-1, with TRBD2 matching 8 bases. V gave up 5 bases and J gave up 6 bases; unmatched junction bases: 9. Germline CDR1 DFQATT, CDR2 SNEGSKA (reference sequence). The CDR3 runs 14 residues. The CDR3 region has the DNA TGCAGTGCTGAGAATAGCGGGACTAGCAATGAGCAGTTCTTC. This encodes CSAENSGTSNEQFF.

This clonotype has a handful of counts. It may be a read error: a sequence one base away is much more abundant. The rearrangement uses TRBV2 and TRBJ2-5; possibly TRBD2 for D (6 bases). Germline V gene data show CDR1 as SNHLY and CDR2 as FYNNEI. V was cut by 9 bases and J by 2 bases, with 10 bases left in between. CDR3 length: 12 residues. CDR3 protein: CARRGGQETQYF. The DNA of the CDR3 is TGTGCCAGGCGGGGCGGTCAAGAGACCCAGTACTTC.

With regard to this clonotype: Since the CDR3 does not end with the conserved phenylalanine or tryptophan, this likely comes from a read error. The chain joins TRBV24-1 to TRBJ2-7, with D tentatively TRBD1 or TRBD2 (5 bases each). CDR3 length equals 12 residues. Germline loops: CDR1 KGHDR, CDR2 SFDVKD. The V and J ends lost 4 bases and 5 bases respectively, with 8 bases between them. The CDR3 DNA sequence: TGTGCCACCAGTGAGAGGGGCCACGAGCAGTACCTC. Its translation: CATSERGHEQYL.

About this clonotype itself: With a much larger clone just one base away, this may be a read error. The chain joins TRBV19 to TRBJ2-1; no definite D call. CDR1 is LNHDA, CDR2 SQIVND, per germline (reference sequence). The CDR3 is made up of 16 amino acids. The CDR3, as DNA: TGTGCCAGTACCAACGATGGTGCTGTTCCCTACAATGAGCAGCTCTTC. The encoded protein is CASTNDGAVPYNEQLF.

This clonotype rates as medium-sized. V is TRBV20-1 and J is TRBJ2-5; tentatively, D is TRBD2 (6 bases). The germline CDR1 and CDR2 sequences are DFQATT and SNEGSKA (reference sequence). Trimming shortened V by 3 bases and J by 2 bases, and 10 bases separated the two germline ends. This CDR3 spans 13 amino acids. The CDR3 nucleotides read TGCAGTGCTAGGGGACTGGGACAAGAGACCCAGTACTTC. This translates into CSARGLGQETQYF.

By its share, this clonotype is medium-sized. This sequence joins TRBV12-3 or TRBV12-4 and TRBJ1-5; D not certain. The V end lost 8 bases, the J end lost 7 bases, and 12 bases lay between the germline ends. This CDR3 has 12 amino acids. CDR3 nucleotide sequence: TGTGCCAGCGGTAAAACACAGCAGCCCCAGCATTTT. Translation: CASGKTQQPQHF.

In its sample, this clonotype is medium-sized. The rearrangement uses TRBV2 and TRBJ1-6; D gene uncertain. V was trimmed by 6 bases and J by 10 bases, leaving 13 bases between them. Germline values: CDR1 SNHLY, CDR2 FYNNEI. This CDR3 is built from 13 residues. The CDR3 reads CASRDRPGSPLHF. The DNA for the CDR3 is TGTGCCAGCAGAGACCGCCCGGGCTCACCCCTCCACTTT.

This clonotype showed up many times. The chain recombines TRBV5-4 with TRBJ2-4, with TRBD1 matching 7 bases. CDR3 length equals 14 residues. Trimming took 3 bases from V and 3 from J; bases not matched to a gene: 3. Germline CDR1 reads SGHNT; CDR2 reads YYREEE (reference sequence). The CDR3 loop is CASSSQGLKNIQYF. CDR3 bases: TGTGCCAGCAGCTCACAGGGGCTCAAAAACATTCAGTACTTC.

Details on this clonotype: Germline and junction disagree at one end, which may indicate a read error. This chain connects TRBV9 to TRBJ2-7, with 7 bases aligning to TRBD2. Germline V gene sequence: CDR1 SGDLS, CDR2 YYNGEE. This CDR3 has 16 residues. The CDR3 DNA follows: TGTGCCAGCAGCGCGGGGGGACTCCGTACTACCTACGAGCGGTACTTC. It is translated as CASSAGGLRTTYERYF.

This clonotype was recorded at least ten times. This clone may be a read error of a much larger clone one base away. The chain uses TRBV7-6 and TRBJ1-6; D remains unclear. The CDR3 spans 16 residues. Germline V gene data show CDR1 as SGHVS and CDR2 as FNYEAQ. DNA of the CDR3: TGTGCCAGCAGCATAGCGAACACGCGCGCGAATTCACCCCTCCACTTT. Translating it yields CASSIANTRANSPLHF.

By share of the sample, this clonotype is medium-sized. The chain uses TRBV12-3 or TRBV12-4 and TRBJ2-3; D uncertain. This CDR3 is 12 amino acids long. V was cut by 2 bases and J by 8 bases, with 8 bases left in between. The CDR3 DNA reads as TGTGCCAGCAGTTTATCCAGTGGTACGCAGTATTTT. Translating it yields CASSLSSGTQYF.

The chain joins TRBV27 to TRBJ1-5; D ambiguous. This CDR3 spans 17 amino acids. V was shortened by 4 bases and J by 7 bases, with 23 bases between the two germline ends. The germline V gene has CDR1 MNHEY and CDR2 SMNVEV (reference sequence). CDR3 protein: CASSSRGRSSGSQPQHF. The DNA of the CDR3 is TGTGCCAGCAGTTCGCGCGGCAGGTCTAGTGGGTCACAGCCCCAGCATTTT.

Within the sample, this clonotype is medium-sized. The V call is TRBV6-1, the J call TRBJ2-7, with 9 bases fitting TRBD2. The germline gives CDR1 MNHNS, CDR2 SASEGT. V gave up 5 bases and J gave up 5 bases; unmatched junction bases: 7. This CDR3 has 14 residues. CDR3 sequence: CASSYAGLAHEQYF. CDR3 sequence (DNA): TGTGCCAGCAGTTATGCGGGACTAGCCCACGAGCAGTACTTC.

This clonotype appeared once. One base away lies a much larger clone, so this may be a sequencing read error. The CDR3, as DNA: TGTGCCAGCAGCTTGGGACAGGGGTTAAGCCCTGGGGCCAACGTCCTGACTTTC. Translated: CASSLGQGLSPGANVLTF. V and J are TRBV5-5 and TRBJ2-6; TRBD1 aligns across 8 bases. The CDR3 runs 18 residues. Germline trimming cut 0 bases from V and 2 bases from J; bases unmatched to any gene: 7. Germline V gene sequence: CDR1 SGHKS, CDR2 YYEKEE (reference sequence).

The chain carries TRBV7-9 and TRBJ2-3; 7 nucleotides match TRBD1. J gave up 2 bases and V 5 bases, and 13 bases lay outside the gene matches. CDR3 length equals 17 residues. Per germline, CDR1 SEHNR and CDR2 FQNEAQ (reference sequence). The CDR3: CASSLYRGRVNTDTQYF. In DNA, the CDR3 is TGTGCCAGCAGCCTGTACAGGGGCCGCGTCAACACAGATACGCAGTATTTT.

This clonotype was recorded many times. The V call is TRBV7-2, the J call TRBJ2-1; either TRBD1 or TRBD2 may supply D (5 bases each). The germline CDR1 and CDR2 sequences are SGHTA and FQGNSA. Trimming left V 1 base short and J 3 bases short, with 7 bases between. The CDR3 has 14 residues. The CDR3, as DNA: TGTGCCAGCAGCTTAGTTGGGGGCTACAATGAGCAGTTCTTC. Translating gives CASSLVGGYNEQFF. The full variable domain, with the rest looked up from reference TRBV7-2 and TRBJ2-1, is GAGVSQSPSNKVTEKGKDVELRCDPISGHTALYWYRQSLGQGLEFLIYFQGNSAPDKSGLPSDRFSAERTGGSVSTLTIQRTQQEDSAVYLCASSLVGGYNEQFFGPGTRLTVL.

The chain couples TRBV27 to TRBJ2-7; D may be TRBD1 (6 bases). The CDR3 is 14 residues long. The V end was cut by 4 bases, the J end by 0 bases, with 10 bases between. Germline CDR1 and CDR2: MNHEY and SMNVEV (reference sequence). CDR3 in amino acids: CASSSGTLSYEQYF. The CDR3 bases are TGTGCCAGCAGTTCCGGGACACTCTCCTACGAGCAGTACTTC.

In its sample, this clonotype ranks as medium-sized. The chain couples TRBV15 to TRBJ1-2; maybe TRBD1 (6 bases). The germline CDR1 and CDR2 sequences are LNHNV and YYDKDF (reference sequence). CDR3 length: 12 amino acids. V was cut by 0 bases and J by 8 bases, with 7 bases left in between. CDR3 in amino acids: CATSRDRGGYTF. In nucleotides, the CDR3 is TGTGCCACCAGCAGAGACAGGGGAGGCTACACCTTC.

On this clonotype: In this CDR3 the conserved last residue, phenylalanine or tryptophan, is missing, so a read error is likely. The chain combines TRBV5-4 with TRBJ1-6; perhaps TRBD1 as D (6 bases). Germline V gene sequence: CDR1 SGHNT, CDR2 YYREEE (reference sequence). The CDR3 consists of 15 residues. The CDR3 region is CGSSEQQGRGSPLHL. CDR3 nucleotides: TGTGGCAGCAGCGAACAACAGGGAAGGGGTTCACCCCTCCACCTT.

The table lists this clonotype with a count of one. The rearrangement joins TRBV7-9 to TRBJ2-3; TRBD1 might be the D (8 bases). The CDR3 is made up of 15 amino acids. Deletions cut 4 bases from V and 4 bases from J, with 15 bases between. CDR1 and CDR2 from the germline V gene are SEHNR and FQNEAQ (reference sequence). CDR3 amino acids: CASSSTGEGADTQYF. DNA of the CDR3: TGTGCCAGCAGCTCGACAGGGGAGGGGGCAGATACGCAGTATTTT.

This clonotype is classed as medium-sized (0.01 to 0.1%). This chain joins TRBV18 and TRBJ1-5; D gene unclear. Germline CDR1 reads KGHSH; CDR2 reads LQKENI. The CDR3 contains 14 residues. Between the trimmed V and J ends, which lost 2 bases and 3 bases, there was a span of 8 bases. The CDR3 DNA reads TGTGCCAGCTCACCAGAATACCTCAATCAGCCCCAGCATTTT. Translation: CASSPEYLNQPQHF.

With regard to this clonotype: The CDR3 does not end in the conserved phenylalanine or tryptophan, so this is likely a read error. The CDR3 sequence is CASSPISGKAFS. The DNA of the CDR3 is TGTGCCAGCAGCCCTATATCGGGGAAAGCTTTCTCT. The chain employs TRBV2 and TRBJ1-1; no clear D gene. This CDR3 comprises 12 residues. Trimming took off 6 bases at V and 9 bases at J, with 14 bases between the two ends. In germline, CDR1 is SNHLY, CDR2 FYNNEI.

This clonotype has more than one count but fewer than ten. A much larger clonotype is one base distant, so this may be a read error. The CDR3 is CASRLDRNSGANVLTF. CDR3 coding DNA: TGTGCCAGCAGGCTAGACAGGAACTCTGGGGCCAACGTCCTGACTTTC. V and J are TRBV12-3 or TRBV12-4 and TRBJ2-6; D might be TRBD1 (6 bases). The CDR3 totals 16 residues. V was cut by 6 bases and J by 0 bases, with 12 bases left in between.

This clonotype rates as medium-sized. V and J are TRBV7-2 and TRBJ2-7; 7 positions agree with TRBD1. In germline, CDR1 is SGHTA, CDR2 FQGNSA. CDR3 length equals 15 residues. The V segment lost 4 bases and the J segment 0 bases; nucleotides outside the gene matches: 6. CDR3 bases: TGTGCCAGCAGCTCCCCGGACAGGAGCTCCTACGAGCAGTACTTC. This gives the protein CASSSPDRSSYEQYF.

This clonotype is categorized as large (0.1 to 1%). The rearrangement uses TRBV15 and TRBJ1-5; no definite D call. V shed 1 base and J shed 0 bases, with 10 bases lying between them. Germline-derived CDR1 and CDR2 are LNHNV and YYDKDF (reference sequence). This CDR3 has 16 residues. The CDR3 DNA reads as TGTGCCACCAGCAGAGCTGAACGGCTTAGCAATCAGCCCCAGCATTTT. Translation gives CATSRAERLSNQPQHF.

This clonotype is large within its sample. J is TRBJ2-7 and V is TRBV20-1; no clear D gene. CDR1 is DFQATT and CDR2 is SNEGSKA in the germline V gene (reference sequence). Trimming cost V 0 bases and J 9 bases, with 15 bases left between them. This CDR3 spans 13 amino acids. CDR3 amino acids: CSARDPGTPGQYF. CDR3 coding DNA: TGCAGTGCTAGAGATCCTGGAACTCCAGGGCAGTACTTC.